This T cell receptor beta chain was sequenced in a study of T cells after yellow fever vaccination. This clonotype appeared a few times. Its antigen remains unidentified. Overall study findings and caveats: Most clones from primary vaccination resurfaced after the booster (approximately 97% CD4, 70% to 90% CD8). Among all clonotypes, a small share was observed in both CD4 and CD8 compartments. The presence of abundant clonotypes contaminating from the bulk population was possible in FACS-sorted repertoires.

This CDR3 contains 14 residues. Germline V CDR1 and CDR2: DFQATT, SNEGSKA (reference sequence). V was pared by 5 bases and J by 13 bases, with 16 bases of the junction left unmatched. TCRdb ran MiXCR on the 5' RACE reads and lists one entry per CDR3 protein. The table has around 250,000 distinct CDR3 sequences, less than 9% seen once. The V call is TRBV20-1, the J call TRBJ1-4, with 7 bases that match TRBD1. The material sequenced was CD4+ T cells sorted from PBMCs, taken 15 days after the yellow fever booster vaccination. The sequence derives from a young man who received the YFV17D yellow fever vaccine. The CDR3 here is CSAPFPTGPLSLFF. DNA of the CDR3: TGCAGTGCTCCCTTCCCGACAGGGCCCCTCTCACTGTTTTTT.